These 20 T cell receptor beta chains were sequenced from one sample in a study of identical twins. Via MiXCR, TCRdb re-called the 5' RACE reads, giving one row per CDR3 protein. The sample consists of roughly 190,000 distinct CDR3 sequences, more than 15% of them appearing once. This sample also belongs to another study, concerning T cells expressing NK-cell markers.

Source material: CD8+ T cells sorted from blood. These receptors all stem from a young woman in good health.

This clonotype was detected ten times or more. This chain links TRBV6-5 with TRBJ1-1, with D possibly matching TRBD1 (5 bases). Germline V CDR1 and CDR2: MNHEY, SVGAGI. The CDR3 totals 13 residues. Deletions cut 2 bases from V and 1 base from J, with 5 bases between. The CDR3: CASSYGGNTEAFF. Written as DNA, the CDR3 is TGTGCCAGCAGTTACGGGGGGAACACTGAAGCTTTCTTT.

This clonotype was picked up many times. The J gene is TRBJ2-1, the V gene TRBV12-3 or TRBV12-4; D remains ambiguous. The ends were cut back, 4 bases at V and 3 bases at J, with 10 bases in the middle. The CDR3 is 14 residues long. CDR3: CASSSLQVYNEQFF. The CDR3 DNA reads as TGTGCCAGCAGTTCCCTTCAGGTCTACAATGAGCAGTTCTTC.

This sequence joins TRBV4-1 and TRBJ2-7, with D possibly being TRBD1 (5 bases). Germline assignment: CDR1 MGHRA and CDR2 YSYEKL. Trimming took off 0 bases at V and 0 bases at J, with 9 bases between the two ends. CDR3 length equals 15 residues. The CDR3: CASSQDKDNSYEQYF. The CDR3 region has the DNA TGCGCCAGCAGCCAAGATAAGGACAACTCCTACGAGCAGTACTTC.

This clonotype was observed a few times. CDR3 residues: CSVEDRGNTYEQYF. The DNA of the CDR3 is TGCAGCGTTGAAGATCGGGGCAACACCTACGAGCAGTACTTC. V is TRBV29-1 and J is TRBJ2-7; D may match TRBD1 or TRBD2 (5 bases each). This CDR3 region has 14 residues. With 0 bases removed from V and 2 bases from J, the gap between germline ends came to 11 bases. In germline, CDR1 is SQVTM, CDR2 ANQGSEA.

This clonotype was seen a handful of times. The chain is built from TRBV27 and TRBJ2-7; the match to TRBD1 covers 9 bases. J lost 0 bases, V lost 8 bases, and 8 bases had no gene match. The CDR3 runs 15 residues. CDR1 MNHEY and CDR2 SMNVEV come from the germline V gene (reference sequence). DNA for the CDR3: TGTGCCAGCCGACAGGGGGGCCCGAGCTCCTACGAGCAGTACTTC. It encodes CASRQGGPSSYEQYF.

The CDR3 DNA reads TGCGCCAGCAGCCCGCACGGAGAAAGCAATGAGCAGTTCTTC. Protein sequence: CASSPHGESNEQFF. This sequence joins TRBV4-3 and TRBJ2-1, with no clear D. V dropped 4 bases and J dropped 6 bases, with 13 bases sitting between them. This CDR3 contains 14 residues. CDR1 is LGHNA and CDR2 is YSLEER in the germline V gene.

This clonotype showed up just a few times. The chain employs TRBV10-3 and TRBJ2-1, with 7 bases that match TRBD1. This CDR3 contains 11 residues. The germline CDR1 and CDR2 sequences are ENHRY and SYGVKD. The V and J ends lost 2 bases and 16 bases, in that order; junction bases with no gene match: 5. The CDR3 protein is CAISEMGQPFF. As DNA, the CDR3 is TGTGCCATCAGTGAGATGGGACAGCCTTTCTTC.

The V call is TRBV7-2, the J call TRBJ2-1; 11 bases match TRBD2. Germline assignment: CDR1 SGHTA and CDR2 FQGNSA. The CDR3 contains 16 residues. V shed 2 bases, J shed 6 bases, and the junction held 6 bases outside the gene matches. Here the CDR3 reads CASSLRSGRAINEQFF. The CDR3 region has the DNA TGTGCCAGCAGCTTACGTAGCGGGAGGGCCATCAATGAGCAGTTCTTC. Full variable domain (missing parts from reference TRBV7-2 and TRBJ2-1): GAGVSQSPSNKVTEKGKDVELRCDPISGHTALYWYRQSLGQGLEFLIYFQGNSAPDKSGLPSDRFSAERTGGSVSTLTIQRTQQEDSAVYLCASSLRSGRAINEQFFGPGTRLTVL.

The V and J genes are TRBV15 and TRBJ2-2; D remains unclear. Trimming stripped 0 bases from V and 5 bases from J, with 10 bases between. The CDR3 has 15 residues. The germline CDR1 and CDR2 sequences are LNHNV and YYDKDF (reference sequence). The CDR3 nucleotides are TGTGCCACCAGCAGAGATCTCGGGCAGACCGGGGAGCTGTTTTTT. Its translation: CATSRDLGQTGELFF.

The chain carries TRBV20-1 and TRBJ2-5; D remains ambiguous. The V end lost 3 bases, the J end lost 6 bases, and 14 bases lay between the germline ends. This CDR3 comprises 13 residues. Germline CDR1 DFQATT, CDR2 SNEGSKA (reference sequence). In DNA, the CDR3 is TGCAGTGCTAGGCGATCAGGAGAAAAGACCCAGTACTTC. Its protein is CSARRSGEKTQYF.

The chain combines TRBV6-1 with TRBJ2-7, with TRBD2 identical over 7 bases. The ends lost 3 bases at V and 0 bases at J; junction bases unmatched: 5. The CDR3 contains 15 residues. Germline V gene sequence: CDR1 MNHNS, CDR2 SASEGT. The CDR3 coding sequence is TGTGCCAGCAGTGACACAGCGGGGAGCTCCTACGAGCAGTACTTC. Its translation is CASSDTAGSSYEQYF.

The rearrangement uses TRBV29-1 and TRBJ2-3; D is ambiguous. Trimming took off 3 bases at V and 0 bases at J, with 19 bases between the two ends. Germline CDR1 and CDR2: SQVTM and ANQGSEA. This CDR3 comprises 17 residues. The CDR3 region has the DNA TGCAGCGTTGATGGAGACTCTTACTCCATTAGCACAGATACGCAGTATTTT. Translating it yields CSVDGDSYSISTDTQYF.

This clonotype appeared a few times. This chain links TRBV12-3 or TRBV12-4 with TRBJ2-7; TRBD2 is a possible D gene (6 bases). The V end was cut by 5 bases, the J end by 10 bases, with 12 bases between. There are 11 residues in the CDR3. The CDR3 DNA sequence: TGTGCCAGCAGTCCAGGACTACCACAGTACTTC. Amino acids: CASSPGLPQYF.

V is TRBV4-1 and J is TRBJ2-1, with D perhaps matching TRBD2 (7 bases). The V end lost 4 bases, the J end lost 8 bases, and 24 bases lay between the germline ends. The germline gives CDR1 MGHRA, CDR2 YSYEKL. The length of the CDR3 is 17 residues. CDR3 sequence reads: CASSPGRVGGGLDEQFF. CDR3 nucleotides: TGCGCCAGCAGCCCAGGGAGGGTAGGGGGAGGCCTCGATGAGCAGTTCTTC.

The CDR3 loop is CASSPAGGVYEQYF. CDR3 DNA sequence: TGTGCCAGCAGTCCCGCAGGGGGGGTCTACGAGCAGTACTTC. The rearrangement uses TRBV12-3 or TRBV12-4 and TRBJ2-7; D tentatively reads TRBD1 or TRBD2 (7 bases each). The CDR3 sequence is 14 residues long. The V and J ends lost 5 bases and 3 bases respectively, with 14 bases between them.

The rearrangement joins TRBV21-1 to TRBJ2-2; whether TRBD2, the table's D call, matches the DNA was not checked. TRBV21-1 is flagged as a pseudogene. CDR3 length equals 16 residues. CDR3 nucleotides: TGTGCCAGCAGCAAAGTCCCGGGCCTCAACACCGGGGAGCTGTTTTTT. This translates into CASSKVPGLNTGELFF.

This clonotype showed up many times. V usage is TRBV12-3 or TRBV12-4 and J usage is TRBJ2-5; D is unclear. The CDR3 runs to 13 residues. V was clipped by 3 bases and J by 5 bases, with 10 bases between them. DNA of the CDR3: TGTGCCAGCAGTTTCGGGCTATCGGAGACCCAGTACTTC. This gives the protein CASSFGLSETQYF.

This clonotype has more than one count but fewer than ten. The chain couples TRBV18 to TRBJ2-1; 7 bases fit TRBD1. The V gene's germline CDR1 is KGHSH and CDR2 LQKENI. Losses at the gene ends were 2 bases for V and 9 bases for J; bases not matched to a gene: 1. CDR3 size: 12 residues. The CDR3 is CASSPTGVEQFF. The CDR3, as DNA: TGTGCCAGCTCACCAACAGGGGTTGAGCAGTTCTTC.

This clonotype was recorded only once. The chain links TRBV29-1 to TRBJ1-2; tentatively, D is TRBD1 (5 bases). CDR1 and CDR2 from the germline V gene are SQVTM and ANQGSEA. There are 13 residues in the CDR3. Trimming cost V 7 bases and J 0 bases, with 12 bases left between them. The CDR3 loop is CSAPGLANYGYTF. In nucleotides, the CDR3 is TGCAGCGCCCCAGGGTTAGCTAACTATGGCTACACCTTC.

A few counts support this clonotype. The rearrangement joins TRBV3-1 to TRBJ2-3, with D possibly TRBD2 on 6 matching bases. The V and J ends lost 0 bases and 7 bases respectively, with 11 bases between them. The CDR3 totals 14 residues. Germline loops: CDR1 LGHDT, CDR2 YNNKEL (reference sequence). CDR3 DNA: TGTGCCAGCAGCCAAGATATAGCGGATAATACGCAGTATTTT. Translated: CASSQDIADNTQYF.